A selection of T cell receptor beta chains follows, all from one sample in a study of sequential checkpoint blockade in melanoma. Using immunoSEQ multiplex PCR, the repertoire was profiled, and TCRdb retains in-frame clones only, with some absent. This sample carries about 11,000 clones, 55% to 70% of them seen once, and the ten largest clones take under 30%. Sequenced here: CD8+ T cells sorted from blood (inferred from file names), sampled from a patient given nivolumab and ipilimumab in sequence. These receptors were taken from a human donor with melanoma. CDR3s include the opening cysteine and the closing phenylalanine or tryptophan. A D gene is named only where the DNA matches it firmly. Clone size is shown for a subset of rows, as once, few, many or a class of expanded clone.

v_call	clone_size	j_call	d_call	cdr3_nt	cdr3_aa
TRBV4-1	few	TRBJ1-3	-	TGCGCCAGCAGCCAGAAGAGGGTCGAAAACTCTGGAAACACCATATATTTT	CASSQKRVENSGNTIYF
TRBV10-1	-	TRBJ2-7	-	TGCGCCAGCAGTCCCACAGGGCTTCGGGAGCAGTACTTC	CASSPTGLREQYF
TRBV7-2	-	TRBJ2-7	TRBD1	TGTGCCAGCAGCTCCAGACAGGGGTCCTTTCTCGAGCAGTACTTC	CASSSRQGSFLEQYF
TRBV4-3	-	TRBJ2-2	-	TGCGCCAGCAGCCAAGGACTGAACACCGGGGAGCTGTTTTTT	CASSQGLNTGELFF
TRBV27	-	TRBJ2-7	TRBD1	TGTGCCAGCAGTAACTGGGGACAGGGGTCCGCGCAGTACTTC	CASSNWGQGSAQYF
TRBV15	-	TRBJ2-1	-	TGTGCCACCAGCCCGGGTCTCCTCGATGAGCAGTTCTTC	CATSPGLLDEQFF
TRBV7-9	-	TRBJ2-7	-	TGTGCCAGCAGCTTGGTCTCAGGGTATACCTACGAGCAGTACTTC	CASSLVSGYTYEQYF
TRBV18	-	TRBJ2-5	-	TGTGCCAGCTCACCAATGGAAGCGGTGAGGTGGACCCAGTACTTC	CASSPMEAVRWTQYF
TRBV13	-	TRBJ2-6	-	TGTGCCAGCAGCGTGGGACACATCTCCCTCTCTGGGGCCAACGTCCTGACTTTC	CASSVGHISLSGANVLTF
TRBV29-1	-	TRBJ1-2	-	TGCAGCGTTGAATCCCCCTCTAACTATGGCTACACCTTC	CSVESPSNYGYTF
TRBV7-2	few	TRBJ2-7	-	TGTGCCAGCAGCTTAACTACACGGAACGAGCAGTACTTC	CASSLTTRNEQYF
TRBV6-1	-	TRBJ1-4	-	TGTGCCAGCAGTGAATACGGGGGTTATGAAAAACTGTTTTTT	CASSEYGGYEKLFF
TRBV7-6	-	TRBJ2-2	-	TGTGCCAGCAGCTTAACTGTTACCGGGGAGCTGTTTTTT	CASSLTVTGELFF
TRBV5-1	-	TRBJ2-1	TRBD2	TGCGCCAGCAGCTTACGACTAGCGGGAGGGCCCGATGAGCAGTTCTTC	CASSLRLAGGPDEQFF
TRBV7-2	few	TRBJ2-5	-	TGTGCCAGCAGCCTCGAGAACAGAGAGACCCAGTACTTC	CASSLENRETQYF
TRBV27	-	TRBJ1-2	-	TGTGCCAGCAGTTTATTGCCCTCCAGGGAGGGAGGCTACACCTTC	CASSLLPSREGGYTF
TRBV10-2	few	TRBJ2-7	-	TGCGCCAGCAGTGACCCCGGGGCGGGAGAGCAGTACTTC	CASSDPGAGEQYF
TRBV7-9	-	TRBJ1-1	-	TGTGCCAGCAGCATAACTGAAGCTTTCTTT	CASSITEAFF
TRBV6-1	few	TRBJ1-5	TRBD1	TGTGCCAGCAGGATGACAGGGGATAGCAATCAGCCCCAGCATTTT	CASRMTGDSNQPQHF
TRBV7-2	large	TRBJ1-2	TRBD1	TGTGCCAGCAGCCCAGGGACAGGGGAGGGGTATGGCTACACCTTC	CASSPGTGEGYGYTF
TRBV10-2	-	TRBJ1-5	-	TGCGCCAGCACGGGCAATCAGCCCCAGCATTTT	CASTGNQPQHF
TRBV30	-	TRBJ1-1	-	TGTGCCTGGAGTGTACTCACTGAAGCTTTCTTT	CAWSVLTEAFF
TRBV9	-	TRBJ1-6	TRBD1	TGTGCCAGCAGCGCCACAGGGGCCAATAATTCACCCCTCCACTTT	CASSATGANNSPLHF
TRBV6-5	-	TRBJ2-7	-	TGTGCCAGCAGTTTTTCAGGGGTTAGGTACGAGCAGTACTTC	CASSFSGVRYEQYF
TRBV5-1	-	TRBJ2-4	-	TGCGCCAGCAGCTTGGCAGGGCTGAAAAACATTCAGTACTTC	CASSLAGLKNIQYF
TRBV4-2	-	TRBJ2-7	TRBD2	TGTGCCAGCAGCCAAGAGTGGGAGGGAGGCTACGAGCAGTACTTC	CASSQEWEGGYEQYF
TRBV11-2	few	TRBJ2-7	TRBD2	TGTGCCAGCAGCTTCTCTCCGGGACTAGCGGATTACGAGCAGTACTTC	CASSFSPGLADYEQYF
TRBV9	-	TRBJ2-1	-	TGTGCCAGCAGCGTAGAGAACGGGAACTCCTACAATGAGCAGTTCTTC	CASSVENGNSYNEQFF
TRBV5-6	-	TRBJ2-7	TRBD1	TGTGCCAGCAGCCCGACAGGGCCCTACGAGCAGTACTTC	CASSPTGPYEQYF
TRBV28	few	TRBJ2-2	TRBD1	TGTGCCAGCAGTCCCGGACAGGGTGAGGCCGGGGAGCTGTTTTTT	CASSPGQGEAGELFF
TRBV13	-	TRBJ2-7	-	TGTGCCAGCAGCTTCGGTCCCGGGACTCGAGGTTCCGAGCAGTACTTC	CASSFGPGTRGSEQYF
TRBV4-1	-	TRBJ2-3	-	TGCGCCAGCAGCCAAGAGGGTGGGCTTGCAGATACGCAGTATTTT	CASSQEGGLADTQYF
TRBV28	-	TRBJ1-5	TRBD1	TGTGCCAGCCACAGGGGCTGGGGGGAGCAGCCCCAGCATTTT	CASHRGWGEQPQHF
TRBV27	-	TRBJ2-5	TRBD1	TGTGCCAGCACCCGGACAGGGGGCTTTGGGGCTCTGTGGTACTTC	CASTRTGGFGALWYF
TRBV7-9	-	TRBJ2-5	-	TGTGCCAGCAGCTTAAACGGCAGGGCTCAAGAGACCCAGTACTTC	CASSLNGRAQETQYF
TRBV28	-	TRBJ2-5	-	TGTGCCAGCAGTTTGGTGGGGGCGGTGGAGACCCAGTACTTC	CASSLVGAVETQYF
TRBV4-1	-	TRBJ2-7	-	TGCGCCAGCAGCCACTCGACAGGTGGGGTATACGAGCAGTACTTC	CASSHSTGGVYEQYF
TRBV19	few	TRBJ1-5	TRBD1	TGTGCCAGTAGTATTGAGACAGGGAATTTGCAGCCCCAGCATTTT	CASSIETGNLQPQHF
TRBV4-3	-	TRBJ2-3	-	TGCGCCAGCAGCCAATGGGGACTCACAGATACGCAGTATTTT	CASSQWGLTDTQYF
TRBV28	-	TRBJ2-7	TRBD2	TGTGCCAGCAGTGCCCATCGGGGGGACGAGCAGTACTTC	CASSAHRGDEQYF
TRBV5-6	-	TRBJ2-3	TRBD1	TGTGCCAGCAGCCAAGGGGGCGCGGATACGCAGTATTTT	CASSQGGADTQYF
TRBV7-8	few	TRBJ2-7	-	TGTGTCAGCAGCGAAAAGCAGGCCTACGAGCAGTACTTC	CVSSEKQAYEQYF
TRBV4-2	-	TRBJ2-3	TRBD2	TGTGCCAGCAGCCTTAAAGCGGGAGGGCAGACAGATACGCAGTATTTT	CASSLKAGGQTDTQYF
TRBV15	-	TRBJ2-2	TRBD1	TGTGCCACCAGCAGAGGTCCGGGACAGGGGAACACCGGGGAGCTGTTTTTT	CATSRGPGQGNTGELFF
TRBV19	-	TRBJ2-7	-	TGTGCCAGTAGTTCCTTCTGGGGGACTGATTCCTACGAGCAGTACTTC	CASSSFWGTDSYEQYF
TRBV27	-	TRBJ1-2	TRBD1	TGTGCCAGCAGTTTAGGGACAGGGGTTGGCTACACCTTC	CASSLGTGVGYTF
TRBV6-5	medium-sized	TRBJ2-2	-	TGTGCCAGCAGTCCACTAGCTCCCGGGGAGCTGTTTTTT	CASSPLAPGELFF
TRBV13	-	TRBJ2-1	TRBD2	TGTGCCAGCAGCTTACTAGCGGCCTACAATGAGCAGTTCTTC	CASSLLAAYNEQFF
TRBV27	-	TRBJ1-2	-	TGTGCCAGCAGTTTACACAGGAACTATGGCTACACCTTC	CASSLHRNYGYTF
TRBV7-9	-	TRBJ1-2	-	TGTGCCAGCAGCTTAGGACCCGGGGAAGCTAACTATGGCTACACCTTC	CASSLGPGEANYGYTF
TRBV7-8	few	TRBJ2-7	-	TGTGCCAGCAGCGGTACCGGGACAGAGCAGTACTTC	CASSGTGTEQYF
TRBV6-5	-	TRBJ1-2	-	TGTGCCAGCAGCCAAGACAGTTTTAATAACTATGGCTACACCTTC	CASSQDSFNNYGYTF
TRBV4-1	once	TRBJ1-2	-	TGCGCCAGCAGCCAAGAACCCCTCGCTCCCGAGCACACCTTC	CASSQEPLAPEHTF
TRBV19	-	TRBJ2-1	-	TGTGCCAGTAGTATAGATCTGGAGGGTGAGCAGTTCTTC	CASSIDLEGEQFF
TRBV7-8	-	TRBJ1-6	TRBD1	TGTGCCACCAGGGCAGGACAGGGAAATTCACCCCTCCACTTT	CATRAGQGNSPLHF
TRBV27	-	TRBJ1-6	-	TGTGCCAGCAGTTTAGGGGTGCAGGGTAGCTCCTATAATTCACCCCTCCACTTT	CASSLGVQGSSYNSPLHF
TRBV15	medium-sized	TRBJ2-7	TRBD1	TGTGCCACCAGTCCCGGGACAGGAGACTCCTACGAGCAGTACTTC	CATSPGTGDSYEQYF
TRBV4-2	few	TRBJ2-3	TRBD2	TGTGCCAGCAGCCCCGACGCCTATACTAGCGGGGGCACAGATACGCAGTATTTT	CASSPDAYTSGGTDTQYF
TRBV6-6	-	TRBJ2-7	TRBD2	TGTGCCAGCAGTGGACTAGCGGGGACTTTCTACGAGCAGTACTTC	CASSGLAGTFYEQYF